Listed here are 13 T cell receptor beta chains from one sample, sequenced in a study of graft-versus-host responses after intestinal transplantation. Produced via immunoSEQ multiplex PCR; TCRdb's table is partial and in-frame only. The sample has about 19,000 clones; about 80% are singletons. The sequencing used PBMCs, collected 14 days after transplant. The receptors here all came from a human patient who received an intestinal transplant, so some T cells may come from the graft donor.

V and J are TRBV7-8 and TRBJ2-7; the match to TRBD2 covers 9 bases. The V gene end was trimmed by 3 bases and the J gene end by 6 bases; junction bases not matched to a gene: 15. The CDR3 length is 17 residues. Germline loops: CDR1 SGHVS, CDR2 FQNEAQ. CDR3 loop: CASSFPQTSGGVGEQYF. The CDR3 region has the DNA TGTGCCAGCAGCTTTCCCCAGACTAGCGGAGGGGTTGGCGAGCAGTACTTC.

This sequence joins TRBV13 and TRBJ2-1; 11 bases are a match to TRBD2. Looked up from germline, CDR1 is PRHDT and CDR2 is FYEKMQ (reference sequence). The J segment lost 9 bases and the V segment lost 1 base, leaving 8 bases of the junction unmatched. The CDR3 runs to 16 residues. The CDR3 region has the DNA TGTGCCAGCAGCTTAGATTCTAGCGGGAGGTTAGTTGAGCAGTTCTTC. This codes for CASSLDSSGRLVEQFF.

In the case of this clone: This sample includes further DNA sequences coding for the same CDR3. The chain employs TRBV6-1 and TRBJ2-4, with 8 bases aligning to TRBD2. Trimming cost V 0 bases and J 6 bases; bases outside gene matches: 1. The CDR3 loop spans 14 amino acids. CDR1 and CDR2 from the germline V gene are MNHNS and SASEGT. The CDR3 region has the DNA TGTGCCAGCAGTGAAGCTACTAGCGGAAACATTCAGTACTTC. As protein: CASSEATSGNIQYF.

V and J are TRBV6-6 and TRBJ2-7, with 12 bases fitting TRBD2. This CDR3 contains 15 residues. Germline-derived CDR1 and CDR2 are MNHNY and SVGAGI (reference sequence). V shed 6 bases, J shed 2 bases, and the junction held 5 bases outside the gene matches. CDR3 nucleotide sequence: TGTGCCAGCAGCCGCCGACTAGCGGGGGCCTACGAGCAGTACTTC. Its protein product is CASSRRLAGAYEQYF.

The rearrangement uses TRBV2 and TRBJ2-3; 7 nucleotides line up with TRBD2. CDR1 is SNHLY, CDR2 FYNNEI, per germline. Losses at the gene ends were 6 bases for V and 0 bases for J; bases not matched to a gene: 6. The CDR3 covers 15 residues. The CDR3 bases are TGTGCCAGCAGGGTAGCGGGCGCTAGCACAGATACGCAGTATTTT. This encodes CASRVAGASTDTQYF.

The V and J genes are TRBV9 and TRBJ2-1; TRBD2 might be the D (6 bases). The length of the CDR3 is 16 residues. Germline V gene lookup returns CDR1 SGDLS and CDR2 YYNGEE. The V and J ends lost 3 bases and 4 bases respectively, with 17 bases between them. CDR3 loop: CASSASRSGHYNEQFF. The CDR3 nucleotides are TGTGCCAGCAGCGCCTCCCGTAGCGGCCATTACAATGAGCAGTTCTTC.

The CDR3 spells CASSLAGGLFTEFF. CDR3 bases: TGTGCCAGCAGCTTAGCCGGAGGACTTTTCACGGAGTTCTTC. The chain links TRBV11-2 to TRBJ2-1; D is possibly TRBD2 (5 bases). Trimming pared 1 base from V and 14 bases from J, leaving 18 bases between. Per germline, CDR1 SGHAT and CDR2 FQNNGV. The length of the CDR3 is 14 residues.

The V call is TRBV29-1, the J call TRBJ2-1; D unresolved. The CDR3 extends over 15 amino acids. Germline assignment: CDR1 SQVTM and CDR2 ANQGSEA. V lost 1 base and J lost 2, with 12 bases in between. The CDR3 DNA sequence: TGCAGCGTTGAAGGAGAGGTGGGTACCTACAATGAGCAGTTCTTC. Amino acid sequence: CSVEGEVGTYNEQFF.

J is TRBJ2-3 and V is TRBV5-4; the D is unclear. The germline V gene encodes CDR1 SGHNT and CDR2 YYREEE (reference sequence). The germline V and J ends were trimmed by 0 bases and 6 bases, with 5 bases remaining between them. The CDR3 loop spans 12 amino acids. The CDR3 is CASSLVGDTQYF. CDR3 coding DNA: TGTGCCAGCAGCTTGGTGGGGGATACGCAGTATTTT.

The chain employs TRBV5-4 and TRBJ1-1; D is possibly TRBD1 (5 bases). Germline V lookup: CDR1 SGHNT, CDR2 YYREEE (reference sequence). V dropped 1 base and J dropped 1 base, with 5 bases sitting between them. This CDR3 contains 13 residues. CDR3 sequence: CASSLTGNTEAFF. DNA for the CDR3: TGTGCCAGCAGCTTGACAGGGAACACTGAAGCTTTCTTT.

This chain joins TRBV11-1 and TRBJ2-1; 15 bases line up with TRBD2. Trimming cost V 3 bases and J 5 bases; bases outside gene matches: 8. Germline V gene data show CDR1 as SGHAT and CDR2 as FQDESV (reference sequence). CDR3 size: 18 residues. The CDR3 nucleotides read TGTGCCAGCAGCTTGGGGGGGACTAGCGGGAGGATACACAATGAGCAGTTCTTC. Protein: CASSLGGTSGRIHNEQFF.

CDR3 coding DNA: TGCGCCAGCAGCTTGAAACGGGAGGGCCTCGAGCAGTACTTC. Translating gives CASSLKREGLEQYF. V is TRBV5-1 and J is TRBJ2-7; 8 bases align to TRBD2. CDR3 length equals 14 residues. Germline lookup yields CDR1 SGHRS and CDR2 YFSETQ. The V segment lost 1 base and the J segment 6 bases; nucleotides outside the gene matches: 6.

CDR3 sequence: CASSRTSGSYEQFF. In DNA, the CDR3 is TGTGCCAGCAGCAGGACTAGCGGGAGCTATGAGCAGTTCTTC. This chain joins TRBV11-3 and TRBJ2-1; 13 nucleotides match TRBD2. The CDR3 consists of 14 residues. The germline CDR1 and CDR2 sequences are SGHNT and YENEEA. V trimming: 5 bases; J trimming: 8 bases; junction bases outside the gene matches: 3.